These 21 T cell receptor beta chains came from one sample sequenced in a study of beta chain features in type 1 diabetes. All of the isolated RNA was reverse transcribed, so expressed TCRB transcripts were sequenced. TCRdb's copy holds only in-frame clones and misses some; the assay was immunoSEQ multiplex PCR. This table has fewer than 250,000 clones, around 65% appearing once. Sample: naive CD4+ T cells from blood. Receptors were obtained from a man aged 30 to 45 in good health.

The gene calls are TRBV6-6 and TRBJ1-6; D is perhaps TRBD1 (5 bases). The CDR3 is made up of 15 amino acids. Trimming stripped 6 bases from V and 5 bases from J, with 14 bases between. Looked up from germline, CDR1 is MNHNY and CDR2 is SVGAGI (reference sequence). For the CDR3, the DNA is TGTGCCAGCAGGGATGGCGGGGGGGATAATTCACCCCTCCACTTT. Translation gives CASRDGGGDNSPLHF.

The chain combines TRBV7-2 with TRBJ2-4, with D possibly being TRBD2 (6 bases). Germline V gene data show CDR1 as SGHTA and CDR2 as FQGNSA. V lost 3 bases to trimming and J lost 2 bases, with 14 bases between them. This CDR3 is 16 amino acids long. CDR3 region: CASSFAAGSSKNIQYF. The CDR3 DNA follows: TGTGCCAGCAGCTTCGCGGCGGGATCCTCCAAAAACATTCAGTACTTC.

The rearrangement joins TRBV27 to TRBJ2-7; the match to TRBD1 covers 8 bases. V lost 7 bases and J lost 2; bases outside the gene matches: 16. The germline V gene encodes CDR1 MNHEY and CDR2 SMNVEV (reference sequence). The length of the CDR3 is 17 residues. The CDR3 reads CASTARPKGQVTYEQYF. The CDR3 coding sequence is TGTGCCAGCACTGCCCGCCCCAAGGGACAGGTAACCTACGAGCAGTACTTC.

This clone was seen only once. The chain has TRBV7-2 and TRBJ2-7; D unresolved. The CDR3 extends over 14 amino acids. Germline V gene lookup returns CDR1 SGHTA and CDR2 FQGNSA. With 2 bases removed from V and 5 bases from J, the gap between germline ends came to 13 bases. CDR3 in amino acids: CASSLIGALDEQYF. The CDR3 bases are TGTGCCAGCAGCTTAATCGGTGCTTTGGACGAGCAGTACTTC.

This clone was observed once. The J gene is TRBJ2-2, the V gene TRBV7-2; D is ambiguous. Trimming removed 0 bases from V and 7 bases from J, with 0 bases in between. The CDR3 extends over 11 amino acids. CDR1 is SGHTA and CDR2 is FQGNSA in the germline V gene. DNA for the CDR3: TGTGCCAGCAGCTTAGCCGGGGAGCTGTTTTTT. Protein: CASSLAGELFF.

The chain combines TRBV11-1 with TRBJ2-5; 10 positions match TRBD2. The V gene end was trimmed by 5 bases and the J gene end by 4 bases; junction bases not matched to a gene: 10. The germline CDR1 and CDR2 sequences are SGHAT and FQDESV (reference sequence). The CDR3 has 16 amino acids. The CDR3 here is CASSPAGTSAPETQYF. In nucleotides, the CDR3 is TGTGCCAGCAGCCCCGCCGGGACTAGCGCACCAGAGACCCAGTACTTC.

This clone has just a few counts. The rearrangement links TRBV29-1 to TRBJ2-1; no firm D call. V was cut by 2 bases and J by 6 bases, with 8 bases left in between. In germline, CDR1 is SQVTM, CDR2 ANQGSEA. This CDR3 region has 12 residues. The CDR3 loop is CSVEQAFNEQFF. CDR3 bases: TGCAGCGTTGAACAGGCCTTCAATGAGCAGTTCTTC.

The chain couples TRBV29-1 to TRBJ2-7, with 9 bases aligning to TRBD1. This CDR3 region has 19 residues. The trim removed 7 bases at V and 0 bases at J, leaving 22 bases unmatched. Germline V gene sequence: CDR1 SQVTM, CDR2 ANQGSEA. The CDR3 DNA is TGCAGCGGCGTAGCTCCCGGGACAGGGACAAGCGGTAGCTCCTACGAGCAGTACTTC. The encoded protein is CSGVAPGTGTSGSSYEQYF.

This clone has just one count. The chain links TRBV28 to TRBJ2-5, with 12 bases aligning to TRBD1. The CDR3 loop spans 15 amino acids. CDR1 and CDR2 from the germline V gene are MDHEN and SYDVKM. The ends lost 5 bases at V and 4 bases at J; junction bases unmatched: 5. This chain's CDR3 is CASSAGTGGGETQYF. The CDR3 nucleotides read TGTGCCAGCAGTGCGGGGACAGGGGGCGGAGAGACCCAGTACTTC.

The CDR3 bases are TGTGCCAGCAGCTCACCTCTACGGGAGCAGTACTTC. Its protein product is CASSSPLREQYF. The chain has TRBV28 and TRBJ2-7; D remains ambiguous. Germline CDR1 is MDHEN and CDR2 is SYDVKM. The V gene lost 6 bases and the J gene lost 7 bases, with 13 bases spanning the gap. This CDR3 region has 12 residues.

The chain couples TRBV29-1 to TRBJ2-2; 9 bases align to TRBD1. Unmatched junction bases numbered 2, after V lost 6 bases and J lost 3 bases. Looked up from germline, CDR1 is SQVTM and CDR2 is ANQGSEA. This CDR3 region has 13 residues. CDR3 nucleotide sequence: TGCAGCGTGACAGGGGGTCACACCGGGGAGCTGTTTTTT. This translates into CSVTGGHTGELFF.

The J gene is TRBJ1-3, the V gene TRBV13; no clear D. The CDR3 has 16 amino acids. V lost 2 bases, J lost 3 bases, and 14 bases lay in between. CDR1 is PRHDT and CDR2 is FYEKMQ in the germline V gene (reference sequence). The CDR3 nucleotides are TGTGCCAGCAGCTTAATGCCATCTGCGAGTGGAAACACCATATATTTT. It is translated as CASSLMPSASGNTIYF.

The V and J genes are TRBV7-9 and TRBJ2-7; 8 nucleotides line up with TRBD2. This CDR3 comprises 15 residues. Germline CDR1 SEHNR, CDR2 FQNEAQ (reference sequence). The V and J ends lost 5 bases and 8 bases, in that order; junction bases with no gene match: 14. DNA for the CDR3: TGTGCCAGCAGCCCCCGACTAGCGCTCTACGTACAGCAGTACTTC. It encodes CASSPRLALYVQQYF.

The rearrangement uses TRBV14 and TRBJ2-3; 9 bases fit TRBD2. Germline CDR1 and CDR2: SGHDN and FVKESK. V gave up 1 base and J gave up 1 base; unmatched junction bases: 6. The CDR3 has 17 residues. The CDR3 nucleotides read TGTGCCAGCAGCCAAGTAGGCGCGGGAGGGCGCACAGATACGCAGTATTTT. Protein: CASSQVGAGGRTDTQYF.

This clone was observed a single time. The rearrangement uses TRBV5-1 and TRBJ2-3; D gene unclear. This CDR3 region has 10 residues. In germline, CDR1 is SGHRS, CDR2 YFSETQ. V was clipped by 4 bases and J by 7 bases, with 4 bases between them. CDR3 residues: CASSGNTQYF. The CDR3 DNA sequence: TGCGCCAGCAGCGGAAATACGCAGTATTTT.

J is TRBJ2-7 and V is TRBV7-9; 7 bases map to TRBD2. After removal of 5 bases from V and 6 bases from J, the junction contained 7 bases not matched to a gene. CDR3 length: 13 amino acids. CDR1 and CDR2 (germline): SEHNR, FQNEAQ (reference sequence). CDR3 sequence reads: CASSLDGGFEQYF. For the CDR3, the DNA is TGTGCCAGCAGCCTGGACGGGGGGTTCGAGCAGTACTTC.

The chain is built from TRBV29-1 and TRBJ2-7, with 7 bases fitting TRBD2. CDR1 and CDR2 (germline): SQVTM, ANQGSEA. The CDR3 is 13 amino acids. Losses at the gene ends were 2 bases for V and 6 bases for J; bases not matched to a gene: 7. The CDR3: CSVESRGGVEQYF. In nucleotides, the CDR3 is TGCAGCGTTGAATCGAGGGGAGGGGTCGAGCAGTACTTC.

This clone was seen a single time. V and J are TRBV6-6 and TRBJ2-3; 7 bases fit TRBD2. Germline V gives CDR1 MNHNY, CDR2 SVGAGI (reference sequence). The CDR3 covers 15 residues. V shed 2 bases and J 5 bases; nucleotides not matched to a gene: 7. CDR3 nucleotide sequence: TGTGCCAGCAGTTACCGGGCGGGAGAGGTAGATACGCAGTATTTT. This encodes CASSYRAGEVDTQYF.

J is TRBJ1-2 and V is TRBV4-1, with 8 bases fitting TRBD1. CDR3 size: 14 residues. Per germline, CDR1 MGHRA and CDR2 YSYEKL. With 8 bases clipped from V and 6 bases from J, the junction kept 11 bases outside the gene matches. CDR3 loop: CASSRLTGEDGYTF. DNA of the CDR3: TGCGCCAGCTCCCGGCTGACAGGGGAAGATGGCTACACCTTC.

The rearrangement joins TRBV30 to TRBJ1-2, with TRBD1 matching 7 bases. V lost 1 base, J lost 6 bases, and 2 bases stayed unmatched. CDR3 length: 12 amino acids. The V gene's germline CDR1 is GTSNPN and CDR2 SVGIG (reference sequence). The CDR3 region is CAWSGTGHGYTF. DNA of the CDR3: TGTGCCTGGAGTGGGACAGGCCATGGCTACACCTTC.

Only a few counts were recorded for this clone. This chain uses TRBV14 with TRBJ2-1, with D unclear. CDR1 is SGHDN, CDR2 FVKESK, per germline. Trimming took 1 base from V and 12 from J, leaving 10 bases between them. This CDR3 spans 12 amino acids. This chain's CDR3 is CASSQGVYGQFF. CDR3 coding DNA: TGTGCCAGCAGCCAAGGGGTATACGGGCAGTTCTTC.